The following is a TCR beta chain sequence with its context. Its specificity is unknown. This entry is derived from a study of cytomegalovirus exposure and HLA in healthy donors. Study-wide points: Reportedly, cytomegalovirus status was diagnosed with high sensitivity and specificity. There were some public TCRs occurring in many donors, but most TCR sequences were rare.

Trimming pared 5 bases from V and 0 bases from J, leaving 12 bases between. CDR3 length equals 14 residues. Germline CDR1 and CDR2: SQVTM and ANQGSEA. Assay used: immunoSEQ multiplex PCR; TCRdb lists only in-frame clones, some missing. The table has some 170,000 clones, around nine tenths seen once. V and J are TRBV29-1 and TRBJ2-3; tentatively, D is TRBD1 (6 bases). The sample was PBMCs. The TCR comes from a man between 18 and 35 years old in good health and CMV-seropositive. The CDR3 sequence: CSVKTGLSTDTQYF. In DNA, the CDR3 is TGCAGCGTTAAGACAGGACTTAGCACAGATACGCAGTATTTT.